These 12 T cell receptor beta chains were sequenced from one sample in a study of cytomegalovirus exposure and HLA in healthy donors. PCR primers comprised 60 Vbeta and 13 Jbeta primers. Only in-frame clones appear in the TCRdb table, and some are missing; sequencing was by immunoSEQ multiplex PCR. The sample consists of under 250,000 clones, roughly 78% of them appearing once. Sequenced: PBMCs. Every receptor here comes from a boy younger than 18 in good health and CMV-seronegative.

J is TRBJ2-7 and V is TRBV11-3; the D is unclear. V was trimmed by 0 bases and J by 4 bases, leaving 10 bases between them. The CDR3 length is 14 residues. The V gene's germline CDR1 is SGHNT and CDR2 YENEEA. The CDR3 is CASSLDDTEYEQYF. Here the CDR3 DNA reads TGTGCCAGCAGCTTAGATGATACAGAGTACGAGCAGTACTTC. Filled out from reference TRBV11-3 and TRBJ2-7, the complete variable domain reads EAGVVQSPRYKIIEKKQPVAFWCNPISGHNTLYWYLQNLGQGPELLIRYENEEAVDDSQLPKDRFSAERLKGVDSTLKIQPAELGDSAVYLCASSLDDTEYEQYFGPGTRLTVT.

The chain recombines TRBV4-1 with TRBJ2-7; 8 bases map to TRBD2. CDR1 is MGHRA, CDR2 YSYEKL, per germline. The CDR3 loop spans 17 amino acids. Trimming cost V 0 bases and J 3 bases; bases outside gene matches: 10. Written as DNA, the CDR3 is TGCGCCAGCAGCCAAGATCTTGCCAAGCGGGAGATCTACGAGCAGTACTTC. It encodes CASSQDLAKREIYEQYF.

The chain couples TRBV29-1 to TRBJ1-2, with 10 nucleotides matching TRBD1. The CDR3 sequence is 12 residues long. Germline CDR1 and CDR2: SQVTM and ANQGSEA. DNA of the CDR3: TGCATCGCGACAGGGGGCCAAGATGGCTACACCTTC. Its translation: CIATGGQDGYTF.

The chain employs TRBV5-6 and TRBJ2-7; 12 bases fit TRBD1. CDR3 length: 15 residues. Trimming took 3 bases from V and 7 from J; bases not matched to a gene: 8. CDR1 is SGHDT, CDR2 YYEEEE, per germline. CDR3 amino acids: CASSWSGQGAGEQYF. CDR3 bases: TGTGCCAGCAGCTGGTCGGGACAGGGGGCGGGAGAGCAGTACTTC.

The chain links TRBV6-1 to TRBJ1-1, with D hard to call. This CDR3 has 12 residues. CDR1 MNHNS and CDR2 SASEGT come from the germline V gene. Trimming cost V 7 bases and J 1 base, with 7 bases left between them. The CDR3 loop reads CASIWRNTEAFF. In DNA, the CDR3 is TGTGCCAGCATTTGGAGGAACACTGAAGCTTTCTTT.

The chain carries TRBV7-9 and TRBJ1-2, with 9 bases identical to TRBD1. There are 15 residues in the CDR3. CDR1 and CDR2 (germline): SEHNR, FQNEAQ (reference sequence). Unmatched junction bases numbered 9, after V lost 6 bases and J lost 4 bases. CDR3 DNA: TGTGCCAGCAGTCTAAACGACAGGGGGTCCTATGGCTACACCTTC. It is translated as CASSLNDRGSYGYTF. The full variable domain, its missing parts supplied by reference TRBV7-9 and TRBJ1-2, is DTGVSQNPRHKITKRGQNVTFRCDPISEHNRLYWYRQTLGQGPEFLTYFQNEAQLEKSRLLSDRFSAERPKGSFSTLEIQRTEQGDSAMYLCASSLNDRGSYGYTFGSGTRLTVV.

The chain is built from TRBV19 and TRBJ2-5, with D maybe TRBD2 (7 bases). Trimming cost V 2 bases and J 5 bases, with 15 bases left between them. The CDR3 loop spans 15 amino acids. Germline lookup yields CDR1 LNHDA and CDR2 SQIVND (reference sequence). The CDR3 region is CASSIMAGGHETQYF. CDR3 nucleotides: TGTGCCAGTAGTATAATGGCCGGGGGGCATGAGACCCAGTACTTC.

The rearrangement uses TRBV9 and TRBJ2-3; a possible D gene is TRBD2 (5 bases). V lost 3 bases to trimming and J lost 6 bases, with 17 bases between them. Per the germline V gene, CDR1 is SGDLS and CDR2 is YYNGEE. CDR3 size: 15 residues. DNA of the CDR3: TGTGCCAGCAGCGCGGCCACCCTAGCTTCCGATACGCAGTATTTT. As protein: CASSAATLASDTQYF.

The V call is TRBV2, the J call TRBJ2-1; D is perhaps TRBD2 (6 bases). Germline CDR1 reads SNHLY; CDR2 reads FYNNEI. The length of the CDR3 is 18 residues. With 2 bases removed from V and 1 base from J, the gap between germline ends came to 18 bases. The CDR3, as DNA: TGTGCCAGCAGTGAACGTGGCTCGTCTAGCGTATCCTACAATGAGCAGTTCTTC. As protein: CASSERGSSSVSYNEQFF.

This clone appeared a few times. The chain employs TRBV30 and TRBJ1-2; D is possibly TRBD1 (5 bases). CDR3 length equals 16 residues. Germline values: CDR1 GTSNPN, CDR2 SVGIG (reference sequence). V gave up 0 bases and J gave up 2 bases, with 16 bases separating them. CDR3 sequence reads: CAWSVPRTKGNYGYTF. As DNA, the CDR3 is TGTGCCTGGAGTGTACCGCGGACAAAAGGCAACTATGGCTACACCTTC.

The chain has TRBV10-1 and TRBJ1-2, with 7 bases fitting TRBD1. The CDR3 has 13 amino acids. Trimming removed 7 bases from V and 4 bases from J; junction bases left unmatched: 6. Germline loops: CDR1 WNHNN, CDR2 SYGVQD (reference sequence). CDR3 bases: TGCGCCAGCACCGACAGGGTAGGCTATGGCTACACCTTC. It codes for CASTDRVGYGYTF.

The rearrangement uses TRBV5-8 and TRBJ2-1; D unresolved. The CDR3 covers 9 residues. Germline V gene lookup returns CDR1 SGHTS and CDR2 YDEGEE. V was cut by 3 bases and J by 13 bases, with 5 bases left in between. Here the CDR3 reads CASSSTQFF. Here the CDR3 DNA reads TGTGCCAGCAGCTCAACACAGTTCTTC.